These T cell receptor beta chains were read from a single sample in a study of response to subunit inactivated influenza vaccine. Each CDR3 protein is one row after TCRdb ran MiXCR on the RT-PCR reads. The sample shows about 240,000 distinct CDR3 sequences, 9% to 15% of them seen only once. This specimen was non-naive T cells sorted from PBMCs, taken 14 to 15 days before vaccination. These TCRs come from a man over 45 who received an inactivated influenza vaccine. The CDR3 runs from the conserved cysteine through the conserved F or W. D genes are given only for firm matches. Expanded clones are given a class, and other clones once, few, many or no size at all.

J gene: TRBJ2-5
clone size: -
V gene: TRBV28
D gene: -
CDR3 length: 15
CDR3 protein: CASTSTGARQETQYF
CDR3 DNA: TGTGCCAGCACCAGTACCGGGGCACGTCAAGAGACCCAGTACTTC

J gene: TRBJ1-3
clone size: -
V gene: TRBV9
D gene: -
CDR3 length: 14
CDR3 protein: CASSVGTPGNTIYF
CDR3 DNA: TGTGCCAGCAGCGTCGGGACACCGGGAAACACCATATATTTT

J gene: TRBJ1-5
clone size: few
V gene: TRBV10-3
D gene: -
CDR3 length: 14
CDR3 protein: CAISESSGRQPQHF
CDR3 DNA: TGTGCCATCAGTGAGAGCTCGGGTCGACAGCCCCAGCATTTT

J gene: TRBJ2-2
clone size: -
V gene: TRBV7-9
D gene: TRBD2
CDR3 length: 15
CDR3 protein: CASRPSGGNTGELFF
CDR3 DNA: TGTGCCAGCAGACCAAGCGGGGGGAACACCGGGGAGCTGTTTTTT

J gene: TRBJ2-7
clone size: few
V gene: TRBV21-1
D gene: -
CDR3 length: 14
CDR3 protein: CASSRKQGDHEQYF
CDR3 DNA: TGTGCCAGCAGCAGGAAACAGGGGGATCACGAGCAGTACTTC

J gene: TRBJ2-5
clone size: few
V gene: TRBV29-1
D gene: TRBD2
CDR3 length: 12
CDR3 protein: CSSETSGETQYF
CDR3 DNA: TGCAGCTCGGAGACTAGCGGGGAGACCCAGTACTTC

J gene: TRBJ1-4
clone size: many
V gene: TRBV6-2/TRBV6-3
D gene: -
CDR3 length: 20
CDR3 protein: CASSYFAVLAPGGVCEKLFF
CDR3 DNA: TGTGCCAGCAGTTACTTCGCCGTTCTGGCCCCCGGGGGCGTATGTGAAAAACTGTTTTTT

J gene: TRBJ1-5
clone size: -
V gene: TRBV20-1
D gene: -
CDR3 length: 12
CDR3 protein: CSARQLNQPQHF
CDR3 DNA: TGCAGTGCTAGACAGCTGAATCAGCCCCAGCATTTT

J gene: TRBJ2-5
clone size: -
V gene: TRBV12-3/TRBV12-4
D gene: -
CDR3 length: 14
CDR3 protein: CASSLGAVTVTQYF
CDR3 DNA: TGTGCCAGCAGTTTAGGTGCGGTAACGGTGACCCAGTACTTC

J gene: TRBJ2-7
clone size: many
V gene: TRBV10-3
D gene: -
CDR3 length: 12
CDR3 protein: CAISETSYEQYF
CDR3 DNA: TGTGCCATCAGTGAGACTAGTTACGAGCAGTACTTC

J gene: TRBJ2-3
clone size: -
V gene: TRBV24-1
D gene: TRBD2
CDR3 length: 13
CDR3 protein: CATQAGEEGTQYF
CDR3 DNA: TGTGCCACTCAAGCGGGGGAGGAAGGTACGCAGTATTTT

J gene: TRBJ2-1
clone size: many
V gene: TRBV4-2
D gene: TRBD2
CDR3 length: 15
CDR3 protein: CASSQASGRDNEQFF
CDR3 DNA: TGTGCCAGCAGCCAAGCTAGCGGGAGGGACAATGAGCAGTTCTTC

J gene: TRBJ2-5
clone size: -
V gene: TRBV5-6
D gene: TRBD2
CDR3 length: 17
CDR3 protein: CASSSGLAGGPIGTQYF
CDR3 DNA: TGTGCCAGCAGCTCAGGACTAGCGGGGGGGCCAATTGGGACCCAGTACTTC

J gene: TRBJ1-2
clone size: few
V gene: TRBV6-5
D gene: -
CDR3 length: 16
CDR3 protein: CASSYSFGKANYGYTF
CDR3 DNA: TGTGCCAGCAGTTACTCGTTTGGGAAGGCTAACTATGGCTACACCTTC

J gene: TRBJ2-3
clone size: -
V gene: TRBV9
D gene: TRBD2
CDR3 length: 16
CDR3 protein: CASSPSVLSGRDTQYF
CDR3 DNA: TGTGCCAGCAGCCCATCGGTCCTTAGCGGGAGGGATACGCAGTATTTT

J gene: TRBJ2-1
clone size: few
V gene: TRBV5-1
D gene: -
CDR3 length: 16
CDR3 protein: CASSPSAGLASDEQFF
CDR3 DNA: TGCGCCAGCAGCCCCAGCGCCGGGCTAGCTTCGGATGAGCAGTTCTTC

J gene: TRBJ2-1
clone size: few
V gene: TRBV7-2
D gene: TRBD2
CDR3 length: 15
CDR3 protein: CASSLEGTSGRGQFF
CDR3 DNA: TGTGCCAGCAGCTTAGAAGGGACTAGCGGGAGGGGACAGTTCTTC

J gene: TRBJ2-1
clone size: -
V gene: TRBV6-2/TRBV6-3
D gene: -
CDR3 length: 15
CDR3 protein: CASRNRGGSYNEQFF
CDR3 DNA: TGTGCCAGCAGGAATAGGGGTGGGTCCTACAATGAGCAGTTCTTC

J gene: TRBJ1-6
clone size: -
V gene: TRBV7-2
D gene: -
CDR3 length: 16
CDR3 protein: CASSPDMGGIGSPLHF
CDR3 DNA: TGTGCCAGCAGCCCCGACATGGGAGGGATCGGTTCACCCCTCCACTTT

J gene: TRBJ2-2
clone size: -
V gene: TRBV18
D gene: TRBD2
CDR3 length: 17
CDR3 protein: CASSPSGTSANTGELFF
CDR3 DNA: TGTGCCAGCTCACCCAGCGGGACTAGCGCCAACACCGGGGAGCTGTTTTTT

J gene: TRBJ2-3
clone size: -
V gene: TRBV6-1
D gene: TRBD2
CDR3 length: 15
CDR3 protein: CAHGGSVSVGYTQYF
CDR3 DNA: TGTGCCCACGGGGGGTCAGTTTCTGTCGGGTATACGCAGTATTTT

J gene: TRBJ2-3
clone size: -
V gene: TRBV5-1
D gene: -
CDR3 length: 14
CDR3 protein: CASSFQGNTDTQYF
CDR3 DNA: TGCGCCAGCAGCTTCCAGGGAAACACAGATACGCAGTATTTT

J gene: TRBJ2-7
clone size: few
V gene: TRBV20-1
D gene: TRBD1
CDR3 length: 13
CDR3 protein: CSAHLGQGKGQYF
CDR3 DNA: TGCAGTGCTCACCTCGGACAGGGGAAAGGGCAGTACTTC

J gene: TRBJ2-1
clone size: few
V gene: TRBV5-6
D gene: -
CDR3 length: 12
CDR3 protein: CASSLGAFRQFF
CDR3 DNA: TGTGCCAGCAGCTTGGGGGCGTTTCGGCAGTTCTTC